The source of this TCR beta chain is a study of blood T cell repertoires in COVID-19. Turning to the study itself: Collection of acute and convalescent COVID-19 samples took place in the United States, Italy and Spain. From T cells, B-cell-depleted T cells, or PBMCs came the material, which was cDNA or gDNA.

Under the authors' procedure: Estimated nucleated cell counts came from reference gene primer amplification. The table came from immunoSEQ multiplex PCR; TCRdb's copy has only in-frame clones and leaves some out. The V and J calls and clone size are taken from that table; D and trimming were inferred from the DNA. The sample holds approximately 210,000 clones, around 80% seen once. The V and J ends lost 1 base and 0 bases respectively, with 9 bases between them. Germline CDR1 reads SNHLY; CDR2 reads FYNNEI. The CDR3 loop spans 16 amino acids. The TCR sequence derives from a human donor in a cohort sampled during active COVID-19. V usage is TRBV2 and J usage is TRBJ1-4; no clear D. Material for sequencing was peripheral blood. The CDR3 DNA reads TGTGCCAGCAGTGAAGGGAGGACTGCAACTAATGAAAAACTGTTTTTT. The encoded protein is CASSEGRTATNEKLFF.